The 15 T cell receptor beta chains in this list originate from one sample, sequenced in a study of T-cell reconstitution after alpha-beta-depleted transplantation in children. Using unique molecular identifiers, the investigators prepared the TCRbeta library. Each CDR3 protein is one row after TCRdb ran MiXCR on the PCR reads. The sample holds 300,000 to 350,000 distinct CDR3 sequences; around 25% are singletons and the top ten take approximately 9.9%. The input for sequencing was PBMCs, mostly from graft donor cells, taken 180 days after TCRalphabeta/CD19-depleted stem cell transplant. The receptor set was obtained from a male patient younger than 18 who had a stem cell transplant for acute lymphoblastic leukemia, so the T cells may come from the graft donor.

The chain carries TRBV4-2 and TRBJ1-3; 7 nucleotides match TRBD1. V dropped 3 bases and J dropped 2; count of bases not matched to a gene: 1. The CDR3 covers 14 residues. CDR1 is LGHNA, CDR2 YNFKEQ, per germline. CDR3: CASSQTGTGNTIYF. Here the CDR3 DNA reads TGTGCCAGCAGCCAGACAGGGACTGGAAACACCATATATTTT.

This clonotype was seen a few times. J is TRBJ2-4 and V is TRBV12-3 or TRBV12-4; 7 bases are shared with TRBD1. The CDR3 extends over 13 amino acids. With V trimmed by 6 bases and J by 8 bases, 7 bases remained unmatched. The CDR3 loop is CASRTGLGDIQYF. The CDR3 region has the DNA TGTGCCAGCAGGACAGGGCTGGGGGACATTCAGTACTTC.

V is TRBV27 and J is TRBJ1-1; the match to TRBD1 covers 7 bases. Germline-derived CDR1 and CDR2 are MNHEY and SMNVEV (reference sequence). Trimming took 3 bases from V and 4 from J; bases not matched to a gene: 5. There are 14 residues in the CDR3. The CDR3 sequence is CASSFQGGSTEAFF. DNA for the CDR3: TGTGCCAGCAGTTTCCAGGGGGGAAGCACTGAAGCTTTCTTT.

This clonotype was detected ten times or more. J is TRBJ2-5 and V is TRBV4-2; D not resolved. CDR1 is LGHNA and CDR2 is YNFKEQ in the germline V gene. CDR3 length equals 12 residues. V lost 0 bases and J lost 4, with 3 bases in between. In DNA, the CDR3 is TGTGCCAGCAGCCAAGAGGCAGAGACCCAGTACTTC. Translation gives CASSQEAETQYF.

The chain joins TRBV2 to TRBJ2-1; 9 bases are shared with TRBD1. The germline CDR1 and CDR2 sequences are SNHLY and FYNNEI. CDR3 length: 16 residues. J lost 0 bases, V lost 6 bases, and 6 bases had no gene match. In DNA form, the CDR3 reads TGTGCCAGCAGATACAGGGGGCTCCTCTCCTACAATGAGCAGTTCTTC. This encodes CASRYRGLLSYNEQFF.

This chain joins TRBV4-2 and TRBJ2-2; D unclear. Germline CDR1 reads LGHNA; CDR2 reads YNFKEQ. CDR3 length: 19 residues. Trimming shortened V by 0 bases and J by 6 bases, and 23 bases separated the two germline ends. The CDR3: CASSQDKGRIHQIPGELFF. DNA for the CDR3: TGTGCCAGCAGCCAAGATAAAGGTAGAATACACCAAATCCCCGGGGAGCTGTTTTTT.

The J gene is TRBJ2-3, the V gene TRBV4-2; D not resolved. The CDR3 covers 15 residues. V lost 1 base, J lost 5 bases, and 13 bases lay in between. Germline CDR1 reads LGHNA; CDR2 reads YNFKEQ. The CDR3 sequence: CASSQVGGTEDTQYF. CDR3 DNA sequence: TGTGCCAGCAGCCAAGTTGGTGGCACAGAAGATACGCAGTATTTT.

This clonotype was counted a few times. This chain connects TRBV12-3 or TRBV12-4 to TRBJ1-2, with 8 bases identical to TRBD1. The CDR3 runs to 13 residues. Trimming at V came to 1 base and at J to 8 bases, leaving 3 bases not matched to a gene. Here the CDR3 reads CASSLGTGFGYTF. CDR3 DNA: TGTGCCAGCAGTTTAGGGACAGGGTTCGGCTACACCTTC.

This clonotype appeared a few times. The chain joins TRBV29-1 to TRBJ2-5; D may match TRBD1 or TRBD2 (6 bases each). The CDR3 is 13 amino acids. Germline V CDR1 and CDR2: SQVTM, ANQGSEA. The V end lost 2 bases, the J end lost 5 bases, and 12 bases lay between the germline ends. The CDR3 here is CSVERGRRETQYF. CDR3 DNA sequence: TGCAGCGTTGAACGGGGGCGCCGGGAGACCCAGTACTTC.

The chain employs TRBV3-1 and TRBJ1-5; perhaps TRBD1 as D (5 bases). Germline V gives CDR1 LGHDT, CDR2 YNNKEL (reference sequence). The CDR3 is made up of 15 amino acids. V lost 4 bases to trimming and J lost 4 bases, with 14 bases between them. CDR3 sequence: CASSPQGRENQPQHF. Here the CDR3 DNA reads TGTGCCAGCAGCCCCCAGGGCAGAGAAAATCAGCCCCAGCATTTT.

The chain uses TRBV7-9 and TRBJ1-1; possible D gene TRBD1, 6 bases. The germline V and J ends were trimmed by 3 bases and 4 bases, with 9 bases remaining between them. This CDR3 has 13 residues. The germline V gene has CDR1 SEHNR and CDR2 FQNEAQ (reference sequence). Here the CDR3 reads CASSFGTSTEAFF. In DNA, the CDR3 is TGTGCCAGCAGCTTCGGGACATCCACTGAAGCTTTCTTT.

This chain joins TRBV19 and TRBJ2-2; tentatively, D is TRBD2 (6 bases). V lost 1 base, J lost 0 bases, and 6 bases lay in between. CDR1 is LNHDA and CDR2 is SQIVND in the germline V gene (reference sequence). CDR3 length: 15 residues. Here the CDR3 DNA reads TGTGCCAGTAGTATAGGACTAGCGAACACCGGGGAGCTGTTTTTT. Residues: CASSIGLANTGELFF.

This clonotype turned up a few times. V and J are TRBV7-2 and TRBJ1-2, with D maybe TRBD1 (5 bases). CDR3 length equals 12 residues. CDR1 is SGHTA and CDR2 is FQGNSA in the germline V gene. V was cut by 9 bases and J by 4 bases, with 12 bases left in between. Here the CDR3 reads CASTDSPYGYTF. CDR3 DNA: TGTGCCAGTACCGACAGCCCCTATGGCTACACCTTC.

The genes are TRBV12-3 or TRBV12-4 and TRBJ2-7, with 10 bases matching TRBD2. The CDR3 spans 14 residues. Trimming took 5 bases from V and 3 from J; bases not matched to a gene: 4. The CDR3 reads CASSGTSAFYEQYF. The CDR3 DNA is TGTGCCAGCAGTGGGACTAGCGCCTTCTACGAGCAGTACTTC.

In its sample, this clonotype was seen many times. CDR3 DNA sequence: TGTGCCAGCAGTACTAATGAAAAACTGTTTTTT. It codes for CASSTNEKLFF. This rearrangement joins TRBV12-3 or TRBV12-4 to TRBJ1-4, with unresolved D. V lost 5 bases, J lost 2 bases, and 0 bases lay in between. This CDR3 region has 11 residues.